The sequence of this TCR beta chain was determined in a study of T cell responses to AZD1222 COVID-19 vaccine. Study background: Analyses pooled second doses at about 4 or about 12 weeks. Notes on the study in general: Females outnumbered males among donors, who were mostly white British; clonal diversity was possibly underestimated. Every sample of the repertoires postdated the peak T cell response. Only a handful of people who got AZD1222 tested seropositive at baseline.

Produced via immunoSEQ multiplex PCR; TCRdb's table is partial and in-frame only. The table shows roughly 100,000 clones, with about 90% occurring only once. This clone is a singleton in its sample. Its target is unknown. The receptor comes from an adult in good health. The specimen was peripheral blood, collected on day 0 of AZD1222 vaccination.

The CDR3 here is CASSKEGSITEAFF. For the CDR3, the DNA is TGTGCCAGCAGCAAAGAGGGGTCCATCACTGAAGCTTTCTTT. The chain links TRBV7-3 to TRBJ1-1; possible D gene TRBD1, 5 bases. The germline V gene has CDR1 SGHTA and CDR2 FQGTGA. The V end lost 5 bases, the J end lost 4 bases, and 14 bases lay between the germline ends. The CDR3 contains 14 residues.